These 9 T cell receptor beta chains were sequenced from one sample in a study of blood T cell repertoires in COVID-19 (dated by TCRdb to about 2020). Libraries were prepared through the immunoSEQ multiplex PCR assay. As stored in TCRdb, this immuneACCESS dataset retains in-frame rearrangements with V and J assigned. A fraction of the clones does not appear; measured against another copy, unresolved V genes explain less than half of the discrepancy, and the remainder lacks a known reason. The sample profile shows about 160,000 clones; approximately 84% of them were found once. In total, the top ten clones hold approximately 1.1% of the sample. The sequencing input was peripheral blood. All receptors come from a man aged 35-49 years with acute or convalescent COVID-19.

Note on this clone: This sample also contains other DNA sequences that code for the same CDR3. The chain recombines TRBV9 with TRBJ1-1; D call uncertain. Trimming took off 1 base at V and 1 base at J, with 5 bases between the two ends. Per the germline V gene, CDR1 is SGDLS and CDR2 is YYNGEE. This CDR3 has 13 amino acids. The CDR3 DNA follows: TGTGCCAGCAGCGTATCCGGGAACACTGAAGCTTTCTTT. Translating gives CASSVSGNTEAFF.

In this sample, this clone turned up once. The chain's CDR3 is CASRELTGRNSPLHF. CDR3 in DNA: TGTGCCAGCAGGGAACTGACAGGGAGAAATTCACCCCTCCACTTT. The chain combines TRBV2 with TRBJ1-6; TRBD1 agrees at 7 bases. V shed 6 bases and J 7 bases; nucleotides not matched to a gene: 9. CDR1 SNHLY and CDR2 FYNNEI come from the germline V gene. The CDR3 is 15 amino acids.

This clone has only a few counts. The chain employs TRBV19 and TRBJ2-7; TRBD2 is a possible D gene (6 bases). The CDR3 sequence is 15 residues long. Germline CDR1 LNHDA, CDR2 SQIVND (reference sequence). With 7 bases removed from V and 0 bases from J, the gap between germline ends came to 16 bases. The CDR3 loop reads CASTRGTSSSYEQYF. In nucleotides, the CDR3 is TGTGCCAGTACCCGGGGGACGTCAAGCTCCTACGAGCAGTACTTC.

This chain joins TRBV5-1 and TRBJ1-4; D remains unclear. Germline lookup yields CDR1 SGHRS and CDR2 YFSETQ. Trimming stripped 1 base from V and 5 bases from J, with 9 bases between. The CDR3 extends over 14 amino acids. The CDR3: CASSLSEPNEKLFF. CDR3 coding DNA: TGCGCCAGCAGCTTGAGCGAACCCAATGAAAAACTGTTTTTT.

The chain couples TRBV5-1 to TRBJ1-1; TRBD1 matches 7 bases. Germline-derived CDR1 and CDR2 are SGHRS and YFSETQ. This CDR3 is built from 14 residues. The V segment lost 7 bases and the J segment 1 base; nucleotides outside the gene matches: 7. The DNA of the CDR3 is TGCGCCAGCGGGGGTGACAGGGAGAACACTGAAGCTTTCTTT. Protein product: CASGGDRENTEAFF. The full variable domain, rest sourced from reference TRBV5-1 and TRBJ1-1, is KAGVTQTPRYLIKTRGQQVTLSCSPISGHRSVSWYQQTPGQGLQFLFEYFSETQRNKGNFPGRFSGRQFSNSRSEMNVSTLELGDSALYLCASGGDRENTEAFFGQGTRLTVV.

The chain links TRBV3-1 (or the pseudogene TRBV3-2) to TRBJ1-1; perhaps TRBD1 as D (6 bases). V was cut by 1 base and J by 6 bases, with 15 bases left in between. Germline-derived CDR1 and CDR2 are LGHDT and YNNKEL (reference sequence). The CDR3 length is 15 residues. CDR3 in DNA: TGTGCCAGCAGCCAAGCCGGACCAGGGGTCCCTGAAGCTTTCTTT. Translation gives CASSQAGPGVPEAFF.

This clone was counted a single time. The chain carries TRBV21-1 and TRBJ1-1; the table's D gene call, TRBD1, was not cross checked with the DNA. TRBV21-1 is listed as a pseudogene. The CDR3 extends over 18 amino acids. CDR3 nucleotide sequence: TGTGCCAGCAGCATACGGAGACCGAGACAGCCGCTTGGCACTGAAGCTTTCTTT. Translating gives CASSIRRPRQPLGTEAFF.

The V call is TRBV3-1 (or the pseudogene TRBV3-2), the J call TRBJ2-5; 7 bases are a match to TRBD2. This CDR3 comprises 16 residues. Germline values: CDR1 LGHDT, CDR2 YNNKEL (reference sequence). The V gene end was trimmed by 1 base and the J gene end by 1 base; junction bases not matched to a gene: 6. DNA for the CDR3: TGTGCCAGCAGCCAAGGTGCGGGCGGGGGCCAAGAGACCCAGTACTTC. Translation gives CASSQGAGGGQETQYF.

V and J are TRBV6-2 or TRBV6-3 and TRBJ2-7, with TRBD1 matching over 7 bases. The CDR3 sequence is 12 residues long. V dropped 5 bases and J dropped 6; count of bases not matched to a gene: 4. Germline assignment: CDR1 MNHEY and CDR2 SVGEGT. The CDR3 DNA is TGTGCCAGCAGTACGACAGGGAGCGAGCAGTACTTC. Protein: CASSTTGSEQYF.